This T cell receptor (beta chain) was observed in a study of shared clonotypes between healthy human individuals. V lost 5 bases and J lost 2, with 12 bases in between. CDR1 and CDR2 (germline): SGHVS, FQNEAQ. The CDR3 extends over 14 amino acids. Method: immunoSEQ multiplex PCR; TCRdb's copy keeps in-frame clones and lacks some. The table records approximately 1,000,000 clones, more than 75% of them present only once. Regarding the study as a whole: A handful of donors showed sharing of about 5.5% of naive CD4 clonotypes. Investigators collected only blood, and repertoires in tissues likely differ.

For this clone: As yet, its antigen is unknown.

This clonotype originated in a man younger than 35 in good health. Some clones in this sample may be carry-over from other donors' samples. This rearrangement joins TRBV7-8 to TRBJ2-5, with D hard to call. The source material was memory CD4+ T cells from PBMCs. Subset reported: CD45RA-negative fraction. The CDR3 region has the DNA TGTGCCAGCAGCGAATCGACTGGACAAGAGACCCAGTACTTC. It translates to CASSESTGQETQYF.